One and the same sample provided the 17 T cell receptor beta chains below, sequenced in a study of regulatory T cells in long-lasting Graves disease. Through Arm-PCR of CDR3 regions and iRepertoire HTBI primers, TCR beta libraries were built. MiXCR was run by TCRdb on the multiplex PCR reads, yielding one entry per CDR3 protein. The sample gives hundreds of thousands of distinct CDR3 sequences, roughly 12% of which show up once; roughly 9.7% is in the top ten. The time point denotes: newly diagnosed GD, antithyroid drugs for less than 3 months. After RNA was extracted from PBMCs, the TCR library was made from it. These data were likewise used in another study, on T cells in Graves' hyperthyroidism and ophthalmopathy.

This specimen consisted of peripheral blood mononuclear cells (PBMCs), obtained at new diagnosis, from a patient treated with antithyroid drugs. These receptors came from a man aged 30-40 years with Graves disease.

The chain couples TRBV7-2 to TRBJ2-7, with 9 bases aligning to TRBD2. This CDR3 is built from 15 residues. CDR1 and CDR2 (germline): SGHTA, FQGNSA. The ends lost 2 bases at V and 6 bases at J; junction bases unmatched: 8. In nucleotides, the CDR3 is TGTGCCAGCAGCTTAATAGGCGGGAGGGCCTCCGAGCAGTACTTC. Protein: CASSLIGGRASEQYF.

This clonotype has at least ten counts. The chain combines TRBV19 with TRBJ2-1; 11 positions match TRBD2. Looked up from germline, CDR1 is LNHDA and CDR2 is SQIVND (reference sequence). The CDR3 contains 13 residues. After removal of 5 bases from V and 10 bases from J, the junction contained 4 bases not matched to a gene. The CDR3 nucleotides read TGTGCCAGTAGTTACGGGACTAGCGGCGAGCAGTTCTTC. Residues: CASSYGTSGEQFF.

This clonotype came up many times. The chain is built from TRBV11-3 and TRBJ2-7; D remains unclear. Germline CDR1 reads SGHNT; CDR2 reads YENEEA. Trimming pared 5 bases from V and 6 bases from J, leaving 14 bases between. The CDR3 covers 13 residues. This CDR3 reads CASSRTAAAEQYF. CDR3 nucleotide sequence: TGTGCCAGCAGCCGTACCGCGGCAGCCGAGCAGTACTTC.

Details on this clonotype: A much larger clone differs from this one at a single base, so this may be a read error. The J gene is TRBJ2-7, the V gene TRBV12-3 or TRBV12-4, with a tentative D call TRBD2 (6 bases). Trimming shortened V by 6 bases and J by 1 base, and 19 bases separated the two germline ends. This CDR3 has 16 residues. The CDR3 sequence is CASSVASNLASYEQYF. The CDR3, as DNA: TGTGCCAGCAGCGTAGCCTCGAACCTAGCGTCCTACGAGCAGTACTTC.

Points on this clonotype: Possible read error: a much larger clone is one base away. The V gene is TRBV6-2 or TRBV6-3, the J gene TRBJ2-1, with D perhaps TRBD1 (6 bases). The CDR3 has 15 amino acids. From germline, CDR1 is MNHEY and CDR2 SVGEGT. This chain's CDR3 is CASSSWGQGLNERFF. CDR3 bases: TGTGCCAGCAGTTCGTGGGGGCAGGGTCTCAATGAGCGGTTCTTC.

This chain connects TRBV6-2 or TRBV6-3 to TRBJ2-3, with D possibly TRBD1 on 5 matching bases. V gave up 6 bases and J gave up 1 base, with 14 bases separating them. The germline CDR1 and CDR2 sequences are MNHEY and SVGEGT. The CDR3 totals 15 residues. The CDR3 DNA is TGTGCCAGCAGCCTCTCCAGGGCTGGCACAGATACGCAGTATTTT. This encodes CASSLSRAGTDTQYF.

This clonotype came up many times. The chain recombines TRBV7-3 with TRBJ2-1; tentatively, D is TRBD1 or TRBD2 (5 bases each). The CDR3 covers 17 residues. The germline CDR1 and CDR2 sequences are SGHTA and FQGTGA. Trimming left V 5 bases short and J 0 bases short, with 17 bases between. DNA of the CDR3: TGTGCCAGCAGCAGGATGGGGGACGGGGTCTCCTACAATGAGCAGTTCTTC. This sequence encodes CASSRMGDGVSYNEQFF.

The chain recombines TRBV6-1 with TRBJ1-4; D remains unclear. Trimming took off 6 bases at V and 8 bases at J, with 13 bases between the two ends. Germline V gives CDR1 MNHNS, CDR2 SASEGT. The CDR3 covers 13 residues. DNA of the CDR3: TGTGCCAGCAGAGGGAGGGAGCGGGAAAAACTGTTTTTT. Its protein is CASRGREREKLFF.

Of note for this clonotype: A junction boundary mismatches the germline segment, possibly from a read error. The rearrangement links TRBV25-1 to TRBJ2-7, with TRBD1 identical over 7 bases. This CDR3 has 14 residues. CDR1 is MGHDK and CDR2 is SYGVNS in the germline V gene. The CDR3 nucleotides read TGTGCCAGCGGATCCGGGACAGCTTTATACGAGCAGCACTTC. Encoded protein: CASGSGTALYEQHF.

This clonotype was recorded at least ten times. This chain connects TRBV12-3 or TRBV12-4 to TRBJ1-5; D not resolved. This CDR3 is 14 amino acids long. The germline V and J ends were trimmed by 6 bases and 3 bases, with 12 bases remaining between them. The CDR3 DNA sequence: TGTGCCAGCAGCACGGACGGACTCAATCAGCCCCAGCATTTT. Amino acid sequence: CASSTDGLNQPQHF.

This clonotype was picked up many times. The chain joins TRBV7-9 to TRBJ2-2; D is uncertain. V lost 5 bases to trimming and J lost 3 bases, with 10 bases between them. Germline CDR1 and CDR2: SEHNR and FQNEAQ (reference sequence). This CDR3 region has 14 residues. CDR3 residues: CASSPSRDTGELFF. CDR3 bases: TGTGCCAGCAGCCCCTCAAGGGACACCGGGGAGCTGTTTTTT.

This clonotype was counted many times. The chain couples TRBV5-1 to TRBJ1-1; D ambiguous. V dropped 3 bases and J dropped 1 base, with 16 bases sitting between them. This CDR3 contains 16 residues. Germline values: CDR1 SGHRS, CDR2 YFSETQ. For the CDR3, the DNA is TGCGCCAGCAGCTCGGGAGACAAGGCAGGGAACACTGAAGCTTTCTTT. The encoded protein is CASSSGDKAGNTEAFF.

This clonotype showed up many times. The chain employs TRBV20-1 and TRBJ2-1; TRBD2 matches 8 bases. The CDR3 is 14 amino acids. Germline assignment: CDR1 DFQATT and CDR2 SNEGSKA (reference sequence). V lost 5 bases and J lost 3; bases outside the gene matches: 6. The CDR3 DNA sequence: TGCAGTGCTGGGGTAGCGGGATACTACAATGAGCAGTTCTTC. Its translation: CSAGVAGYYNEQFF.

V usage is TRBV24-1 and J usage is TRBJ2-2, with 10 nucleotides matching TRBD2. The CDR3 totals 13 residues. V lost 7 bases and J lost 6; bases outside the gene matches: 1. CDR1 and CDR2 (germline): KGHDR, SFDVKD. The CDR3 loop reads CATRLAGSGELFF. As DNA, the CDR3 is TGTGCCACCAGACTAGCGGGATCCGGGGAGCTGTTTTTT.

In its sample, this clonotype was seen many times. V gene TRBV27 combines with J gene TRBJ2-1; D perhaps matches TRBD2 (7 bases). The CDR3 is 17 residues long. V lost 5 bases to trimming and J lost 13 bases, with 30 bases between them. Germline V lookup: CDR1 MNHEY, CDR2 SMNVEV (reference sequence). The CDR3 nucleotides read TGTGCCAGCAGTACCAATAGCGGGTCCAGGATGAGGGGGGGACAGTTCTTC. Translation: CASSTNSGSRMRGGQFF.

This clonotype turned up a few times. V is TRBV29-1 and J is TRBJ1-5, with TRBD1 as a possible D gene (5 bases). From germline, CDR1 is SQVTM and CDR2 ANQGSEA. This CDR3 has 22 residues. Deletions cut 7 bases from V and 0 bases from J, with 37 bases between. The CDR3 protein is CSGVRSGTAYGSRRYSNQPQHF. CDR3 bases: TGCAGCGGCGTACGTTCGGGGACCGCCTATGGATCCCGCCGCTATAGCAATCAGCCCCAGCATTTT.

Only a few counts were recorded for this clonotype. The V gene is TRBV6-1, the J gene TRBJ1-2; tentatively, D is TRBD1 (6 bases). Germline CDR1 reads MNHNS; CDR2 reads SASEGT. Trimming left V 6 bases short and J 8 bases short, with 19 bases between. This CDR3 has 14 residues. CDR3 loop: CASRATGALPGYTF. The CDR3 coding sequence is TGTGCCAGCAGGGCGACGGGGGCGCTCCCCGGCTACACCTTC.